Below are 25 T cell receptor beta chains sequenced from a single sample in a study of T cell responses to AZD1222 COVID-19 vaccine. The table came from immunoSEQ multiplex PCR; TCRdb's copy has only in-frame clones and leaves some out. This table holds around 200,000 clones, around 90% found once. The sample was peripheral blood, taken 28 days after the second AZD1222 dose. Receptor source: an adult who received the AZD1222 COVID-19 vaccine.

The chain joins TRBV7-2 to TRBJ2-7, with TRBD1 as a possible D gene (6 bases). CDR3 size: 15 residues. The V and J ends lost 3 bases and 0 bases respectively, with 12 bases between them. The germline V gene encodes CDR1 SGHTA and CDR2 FQGNSA. The CDR3 nucleotides are TGTGCCAGCAGCTTTGGGGGCTTGAGCTCCTACGAGCAGTACTTC. It specifies CASSFGGLSSYEQYF.

V is TRBV30 and J is TRBJ1-3; TRBD1 is a possible D gene (6 bases). The germline V and J ends were trimmed by 2 bases and 2 bases, with 13 bases remaining between them. The CDR3 is 15 amino acids. The germline V gene has CDR1 GTSNPN and CDR2 SVGIG (reference sequence). CDR3 sequence: CAWSSSGVPGNTIYF. For the CDR3, the DNA is TGTGCCTGGAGTAGTTCAGGGGTCCCTGGAAACACCATATATTTT. The variable domain in full, completed from reference TRBV30 and TRBJ1-3, reads SQTIHQWPATLVQPVGSPLSLECTVEGTSNPNLYWYRQAAGRGLQLLFYSVGIGQISSEVPQNLSASRPQDRQFILSSKKLLLSDSGFYLCAWSSSGVPGNTIYFGEGSWLTVV.

This CDR3 is CASSPGTGSGSYEQYF. The CDR3, as DNA: TGTGCCAGCAGTCCCGGGACAGGGAGTGGTTCCTACGAGCAGTACTTC. The chain carries TRBV27 and TRBJ2-7, with 9 bases matching TRBD1. V lost 5 bases, J lost 1 base, and 9 bases stayed unmatched. Germline V gives CDR1 MNHEY, CDR2 SMNVEV (reference sequence). This CDR3 is built from 16 residues.

V is TRBV5-1 and J is TRBJ2-3; D call uncertain. Germline assignment: CDR1 SGHRS and CDR2 YFSETQ. Trimming pared 0 bases from V and 0 bases from J, leaving 11 bases between. This CDR3 has 16 residues. The CDR3 loop reads CASSLAGWSSTDTQYF. As DNA, the CDR3 is TGCGCCAGCAGCTTGGCCGGCTGGTCTAGCACAGATACGCAGTATTTT.

This clone was counted a single time. This chain joins TRBV3-1 (or the pseudogene TRBV3-2) and TRBJ2-3; D perhaps matches TRBD2 (6 bases). The CDR3 is 17 residues long. The germline V gene encodes CDR1 LGHDT and CDR2 YNNKEL (reference sequence). V was pared by 0 bases and J by 0 bases, with 13 bases between. CDR3 sequence reads: CASSQDVLASSTDTQYF. The CDR3 DNA sequence: TGTGCCAGCAGCCAAGATGTTCTAGCGTCTAGCACAGATACGCAGTATTTT.

The chain joins TRBV4-2 to TRBJ1-1; D remains ambiguous. Germline V gives CDR1 LGHNA, CDR2 YNFKEQ. This CDR3 is built from 13 residues. The germline V and J ends were trimmed by 0 bases and 1 base, with 3 bases remaining between them. This CDR3 reads CASSQDRNTEAFF. In nucleotides, the CDR3 is TGTGCCAGCAGCCAAGATAGGAACACTGAAGCTTTCTTT.

The chain uses TRBV7-3 and TRBJ2-7; D may be TRBD1 (6 bases). V was pared by 2 bases and J by 0 bases, with 8 bases between. The CDR3 has 14 residues. The V gene's germline CDR1 is SGHTA and CDR2 FQGTGA. As DNA, the CDR3 is TGTGCCAGCAGCTTACAGGGGAGCTCCTACGAGCAGTACTTC. Its protein product is CASSLQGSSYEQYF.

The chain uses TRBV4-1 and TRBJ1-3; D is unresolved. Germline V gene sequence: CDR1 MGHRA, CDR2 YSYEKL. There are 14 residues in the CDR3. Between the trimmed V and J ends, which lost 0 bases and 4 bases, there was a span of 7 bases. CDR3 residues: CASSQEGSGNTIYF. For the CDR3, the DNA is TGCGCCAGCAGCCAAGAAGGCTCCGGAAACACCATATATTTT.

This chain joins TRBV28 and TRBJ2-2, with a tentative D call TRBD1 (6 bases). The CDR3 sequence is 13 residues long. With 6 bases removed from V and 5 bases from J, the gap between germline ends came to 10 bases. Germline lookup yields CDR1 MDHEN and CDR2 SYDVKM. DNA of the CDR3: TGTGCCAGCAGCTCACAGGGAACCGGGGAGCTGTTTTTT. This codes for CASSSQGTGELFF.

The V and J genes are TRBV5-6 and TRBJ2-7; the D is unclear. The ends were cut back, 4 bases at V and 3 bases at J, with 8 bases in the middle. Germline values: CDR1 SGHDT, CDR2 YYEEEE. This CDR3 comprises 12 residues. CDR3 in DNA: TGTGCCAGCAGCGCAGAAGGCTACGAGCAGTACTTC. Protein product: CASSAEGYEQYF.

This clone appeared a single time. CDR3 sequence reads: CASSRGPGESQETQYF. The CDR3 nucleotides are TGTGCCAGTAGTAGGGGACCCGGAGAGTCTCAAGAGACCCAGTACTTC. V and J are TRBV19 and TRBJ2-5; D possibly uses TRBD1 or TRBD2 (5 bases each). The CDR3 is made up of 16 amino acids. Germline loops: CDR1 LNHDA, CDR2 SQIVND (reference sequence). The V and J ends lost 4 bases and 2 bases respectively, with 17 bases between them.

This chain joins TRBV5-6 and TRBJ2-5; no definite D call. V lost 4 bases, J lost 5 bases, and 12 bases lay in between. The germline CDR1 and CDR2 sequences are SGHDT and YYEEEE. The CDR3 sequence is 13 residues long. CDR3: CASSPEVTETQYF. The CDR3 DNA follows: TGTGCCAGCAGCCCCGAGGTGACTGAGACCCAGTACTTC.

Only one count was recorded for this clone. The chain combines TRBV4-3 with TRBJ2-2; no definite D call. Trimming removed 0 bases at V and 6 bases at J, with 8 bases between. There are 14 residues in the CDR3. Germline CDR1 reads LGHNA; CDR2 reads YSLEER. DNA of the CDR3: TGCGCCAGCAGCCAAGACAGTACCGCCGGGGAGCTGTTTTTT. Amino acid sequence: CASSQDSTAGELFF.

V and J are TRBV11-1 and TRBJ2-7; D gene unclear. Germline loops: CDR1 SGHAT, CDR2 FQDESV (reference sequence). Trimming pared 1 base from V and 6 bases from J, leaving 13 bases between. There are 14 residues in the CDR3. In nucleotides, the CDR3 is TGTGCCAGCAGCTTAGGGCAGTTCGGCGGCGAGCAGTACTTC. The encoded protein is CASSLGQFGGEQYF.

The J gene is TRBJ1-5, the V gene TRBV7-9; D may be TRBD1 (6 bases). With 5 bases removed from V and 3 bases from J, the gap between germline ends came to 14 bases. This CDR3 is 15 amino acids long. CDR1 and CDR2 from the germline V gene are SEHNR and FQNEAQ (reference sequence). CDR3 sequence: CASSPGRGVNQPQHF. The CDR3 nucleotides read TGTGCCAGCAGCCCCGGGAGGGGGGTCAATCAGCCCCAGCATTTT. Filled out from reference TRBV7-9 and TRBJ1-5, the complete variable domain reads DTGVSQNPRHKITKRGQNVTFRCDPISEHNRLYWYRQTLGQGPEFLTYFQNEAQLEKSRLLSDRFSAERPKGSFSTLEIQRTEQGDSAMYLCASSPGRGVNQPQHFGDGTRLSIL.

CDR3 bases: TGTGCCTGGATTAAAACGGGGGGCGGCTCTTATGGCTACACCTTC. Residues: CAWIKTGGGSYGYTF. This chain links TRBV30 with TRBJ1-2, with D possibly TRBD1 on 6 matching bases. Deletions cut 4 bases from V and 5 bases from J, with 20 bases between. The germline CDR1 and CDR2 sequences are GTSNPN and SVGIG (reference sequence). There are 15 residues in the CDR3.

CDR3 protein: CASSPSRGRGAGELFF. The CDR3 DNA reads TGTGCCAGCAGCCCGTCCCGCGGGAGAGGGGCCGGGGAGCTGTTTTTT. This rearrangement joins TRBV7-3 to TRBJ2-2, with 7 bases identical to TRBD2. The junction had 12 bases not matched to a gene; V was cut back by 5 bases and J by 6 bases. The CDR3 is made up of 16 amino acids. CDR1 SGHTA and CDR2 FQGTGA come from the germline V gene.

V gene TRBV3-1 (or the pseudogene TRBV3-2) combines with J gene TRBJ2-1; D not certain. CDR3 length: 13 residues. V was clipped by 3 bases and J by 7 bases, with 10 bases between them. Germline V gives CDR1 LGHDT, CDR2 YNNKEL (reference sequence). As DNA, the CDR3 is TGTGCCAGCAGCCACGGCGGAATGAATGAGCAGTTCTTC. As protein: CASSHGGMNEQFF.

This rearrangement joins TRBV28 to TRBJ2-7; 13 positions agree with TRBD2. Trimming at V came to 1 base and at J to 6 bases, leaving 9 bases not matched to a gene. The length of the CDR3 is 17 residues. Germline loops: CDR1 MDHEN, CDR2 SYDVKM. The DNA for the CDR3 is TGTGCCAGCAGTTTATTCGGGACTAGCGGGACCTTCGGCGAGCAGTACTTC. It encodes CASSLFGTSGTFGEQYF.

The chain has TRBV5-1 and TRBJ2-5; TRBD1 matches at 7 bases. Trimming cost V 0 bases and J 0 bases; bases outside gene matches: 2. Per germline, CDR1 SGHRS and CDR2 YFSETQ. CDR3 length: 15 amino acids. The CDR3 protein is CASSLGGQYQETQYF. The CDR3 coding sequence is TGCGCCAGCAGCTTGGGGGGACAGTACCAAGAGACCCAGTACTTC.

Note on this clone: Sequence at one end of the junction differs from germline and may be a read error. The chain is built from TRBV5-4 and TRBJ1-3; D not resolved. The CDR3 is 14 residues long. CDR1 SGHNT and CDR2 YYREEE come from the germline V gene (reference sequence). The CDR3 sequence: CASSAQTRGSTIYF. As DNA, the CDR3 is TGTGCCAGCAGCGCACAAACTCGGGGAAGCACCATATATTTT.

V gene TRBV12-3 or TRBV12-4 combines with J gene TRBJ1-2, with TRBD1 as a possible D gene (6 bases). V dropped 6 bases and J dropped 7 bases, with 15 bases sitting between them. The CDR3 is made up of 13 amino acids. The CDR3 sequence: CASSTRGAGGYTF. The CDR3 nucleotides read TGTGCCAGCAGCACCCGGGGGGCTGGTGGCTACACCTTC.

This clone was observed a few times. This chain uses TRBV4-2 with TRBJ1-3; 9 bases fit TRBD1. V lost 0 bases to trimming and J lost 2 bases; unmatched junction nucleotides: 8. The CDR3 sequence is 18 residues long. Germline V gene lookup returns CDR1 LGHNA and CDR2 YNFKEQ. The DNA for the CDR3 is TGTGCCAGCAGCCAAGACTACTCGACAGGGGGGACTGGAAACACCATATATTTT. Translation: CASSQDYSTGGTGNTIYF.

The chain carries TRBV7-9 and TRBJ2-5; D is uncertain. In germline, CDR1 is SEHNR, CDR2 FQNEAQ (reference sequence). The CDR3 covers 9 residues. The V gene lost 10 bases and the J gene lost 5 bases, with 5 bases spanning the gap. CDR3 region: CATAETQYF. As DNA, the CDR3 is TGTGCCACCGCGGAGACCCAGTACTTC.

The chain employs TRBV7-2 and TRBJ1-6; D might be TRBD1 (5 bases). The CDR3 is 15 amino acids. The V gene's germline CDR1 is SGHTA and CDR2 FQGNSA. V lost 5 bases to trimming and J lost 14 bases, with 22 bases between them. CDR3: CASSLIEKGPRALHF. The CDR3 region has the DNA TGTGCCAGCAGCCTAATAGAAAAGGGGCCCCGAGCCCTCCACTTT. The full variable domain, with the rest looked up from reference TRBV7-2 and TRBJ1-6, is GAGVSQSPSNKVTEKGKDVELRCDPISGHTALYWYRQSLGQGLEFLIYFQGNSAPDKSGLPSDRFSAERTGGSVSTLTIQRTQQEDSAVYLCASSLIEKGPRALHFGNGTRLTVT.